Listed below are T cell receptor beta chains from one sample, sequenced in a study of CD8+ T cells in alopecia areata. TCRdb keeps only in-frame clones here, not all; method: immunoSEQ multiplex PCR. This table holds about 140,000 clones, 80% to 90% found once. The starting material was CD8+ T cells sorted from blood, obtained at week 4, from a patient treated with tofacitinib. The receptors stem from a human donor with alopecia areata. CDR3s include the opening cysteine and the closing phenylalanine or tryptophan. A D gene is named only where the DNA matches it firmly. Where a row states a size, it is once, few, many or the class of an expanded clone; other rows omit it.

CDR3 DNA	CDR3 protein	clone size	V gene	J gene	D gene
TGTGCCAGCAGCTTAGCCGGAAGGGTGGCCGGGGAGCTGTTTTTT	CASSLAGRVAGELFF	-	TRBV7-9	TRBJ2-2	-
TGTGCCATCAGTGATATGAGGTTGGGGACCCAGTACTTC	CAISDMRLGTQYF	-	TRBV10-3	TRBJ2-5	-
TGTGCCAGCAGCCCGCTAGGCAATGAGCAGTTCTTC	CASSPLGNEQFF	-	TRBV7-9	TRBJ2-1	-
TGTGCCAGCAGCTTTGGGTACCAAGAGACCCAGTACTTC	CASSFGYQETQYF	-	TRBV11-2	TRBJ2-5	-
TGTGCCAGCAGCTTACCCAGCGGGGGGGCGGATACGCAGTATTTT	CASSLPSGGADTQYF	once	TRBV7-3	TRBJ2-3	TRBD2
TGTGCCACCAGCAGAGATCGGTATTACAGACCCTACAATGAGCAGTTCTTC	CATSRDRYYRPYNEQFF	-	TRBV15	TRBJ2-1	-
TGTGCCAGCAGCCAAGACCCACCGTACGAGCAGTACTTC	CASSQDPPYEQYF	-	TRBV4-2	TRBJ2-7	-
TGCAGCGTTGAAGACGGGAGTAGCGGGGGCCTACAGAGCACAGATACGCAGTATTTT	CSVEDGSSGGLQSTDTQYF	-	TRBV29-1	TRBJ2-3	TRBD2
TGTGCCTGGAGCGCCGGGACAGGGGGGGGTCAGCCCCAGCATTTT	CAWSAGTGGGQPQHF	-	TRBV30	TRBJ1-5	TRBD1
TGTGCCAGCAGTTTGAACATTAACTATGGCTACACCTTC	CASSLNINYGYTF	-	TRBV27	TRBJ1-2	-
TGTGCCAGCAGCTGGCTACCGGGTACAGATACGCAGTATTTT	CASSWLPGTDTQYF	-	TRBV7-3	TRBJ2-3	-
TGTGCCAGCAGTTACGGGGGAACCGGGGAGCTGTTTTTT	CASSYGGTGELFF	-	TRBV6-5	TRBJ2-2	-